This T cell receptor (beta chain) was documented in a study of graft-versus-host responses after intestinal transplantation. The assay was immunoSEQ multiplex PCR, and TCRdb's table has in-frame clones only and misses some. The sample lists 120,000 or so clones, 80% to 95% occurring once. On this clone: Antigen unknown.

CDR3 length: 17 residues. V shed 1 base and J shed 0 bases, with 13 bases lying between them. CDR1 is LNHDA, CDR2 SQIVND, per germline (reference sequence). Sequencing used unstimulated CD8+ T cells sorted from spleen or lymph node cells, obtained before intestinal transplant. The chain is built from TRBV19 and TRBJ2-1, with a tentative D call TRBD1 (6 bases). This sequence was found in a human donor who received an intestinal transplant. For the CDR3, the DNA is TGTGCCAGTAGTATAGGGCAGGGGCCGAGCTCCTACAATGAGCAGTTCTTC. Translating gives CASSIGQGPSSYNEQFF.